What follows is one TCR beta chain and its context. The data were obtained in a study of control samples from healthy donors and cancer patients. Germline CDR1 is SNHLY and CDR2 is FYNNEI. V was clipped by 6 bases and J by 1 base, with 9 bases between them. CDR3 size: 13 residues. Generated by immunoSEQ multiplex PCR, the TCRdb table keeps only in-frame clones and is missing some. The sample includes some 130,000 clones, roughly 92% of them seen just once. Sequencing input: blood. The origin of this receptor is a man aged 25-45 years in good health. The chain recombines TRBV2 with TRBJ1-1; tentative D call: TRBD1 (6 bases). CDR3 amino acids: CASRETGNTEAFF. CDR3 nucleotides: TGTGCCAGCAGGGAGACAGGGAACACTGAAGCTTTCTTT.